Following are 3 T cell receptor beta chains from one sample sequenced in a study of blood T cell repertoires in COVID-19. This table comes from immunoSEQ multiplex PCR, and its TCRdb copy is limited to in-frame clones, with some not included. The profile covers almost 250,000 clones, with roughly 89% appearing a single time and approximately 3.7% taken by the ten largest. Sequencing was carried out using PBMCs or T cells enriched from blood (not recorded which). The source is a young woman who had recovered from COVID-19.

The chain is built from TRBV14 and TRBJ1-2, with D unclear. Trimming shortened V by 4 bases and J by 5 bases, and 26 bases separated the two germline ends. Germline V lookup: CDR1 SGHDN, CDR2 FVKESK. The CDR3 is made up of 18 amino acids. DNA of the CDR3: TGTGCCAGCAGCCTTCTACGGGCCAGTCATGGGGAGATGTATGGCTACACCTTC. It translates to CASSLLRASHGEMYGYTF.

The rearrangement links TRBV19 to TRBJ1-1; unclear D gene. Germline values: CDR1 LNHDA, CDR2 SQIVND (reference sequence). CDR3 size: 15 residues. Trimming left V 3 bases short and J 7 bases short, with 18 bases between. The DNA of the CDR3 is TGTGCCAGTAGTATGCGACGGATGCGGGAGAGTGAAGCTTTCTTT. Protein: CASSMRRMRESEAFF.

CDR3 bases: TGTGCCAGCAGCCCTGGACAGCCGGGGCGAGGGACCTTC. Protein sequence: CASSPGQPGRGTF. The chain is built from TRBV28 and TRBJ1-2, with TRBD1 as a possible D gene (6 bases). Trimming removed 6 bases from V and 14 bases from J, with 22 bases in between. Germline V CDR1 and CDR2: MDHEN, SYDVKM. The CDR3 runs 13 residues.